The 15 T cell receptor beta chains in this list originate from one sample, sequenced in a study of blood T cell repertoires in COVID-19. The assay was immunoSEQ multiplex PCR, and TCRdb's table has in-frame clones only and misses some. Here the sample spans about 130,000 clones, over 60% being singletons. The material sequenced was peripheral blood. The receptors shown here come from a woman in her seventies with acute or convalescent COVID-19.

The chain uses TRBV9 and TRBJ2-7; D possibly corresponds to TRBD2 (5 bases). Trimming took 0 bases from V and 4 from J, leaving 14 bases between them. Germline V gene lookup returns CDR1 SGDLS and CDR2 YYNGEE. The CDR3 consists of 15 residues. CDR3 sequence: CASSVGLDFAYEQYF. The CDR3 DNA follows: TGTGCCAGCAGCGTAGGACTGGACTTTGCTTACGAGCAGTACTTC.

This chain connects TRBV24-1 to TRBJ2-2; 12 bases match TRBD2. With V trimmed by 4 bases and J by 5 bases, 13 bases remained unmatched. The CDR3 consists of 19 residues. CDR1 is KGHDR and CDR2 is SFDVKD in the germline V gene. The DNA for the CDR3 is TGTGCCACCAGTGACACAGGACTAGCGGGGAAAGCCGGAACCGGGGAGCTGTTTTTT. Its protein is CATSDTGLAGKAGTGELFF.

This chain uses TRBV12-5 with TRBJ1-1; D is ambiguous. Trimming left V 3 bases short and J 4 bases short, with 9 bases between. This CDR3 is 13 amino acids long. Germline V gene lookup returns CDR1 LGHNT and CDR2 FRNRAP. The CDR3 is CASGFGVGTEAFF. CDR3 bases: TGTGCTAGTGGTTTCGGGGTTGGCACTGAAGCTTTCTTT.

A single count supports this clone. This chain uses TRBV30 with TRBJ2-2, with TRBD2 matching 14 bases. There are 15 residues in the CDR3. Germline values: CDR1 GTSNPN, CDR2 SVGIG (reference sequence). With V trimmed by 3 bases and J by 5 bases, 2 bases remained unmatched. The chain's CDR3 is CAWRGLAGDTGELFF. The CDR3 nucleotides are TGTGCCTGGAGGGGACTAGCGGGAGATACCGGGGAGCTGTTTTTT.

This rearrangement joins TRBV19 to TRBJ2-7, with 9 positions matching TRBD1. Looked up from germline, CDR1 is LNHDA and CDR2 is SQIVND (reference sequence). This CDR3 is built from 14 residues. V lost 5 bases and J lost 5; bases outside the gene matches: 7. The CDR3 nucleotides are TGTGCCAGTAGTTCGGACAGGGGAAGGAACGAGCAGTACTTC. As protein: CASSSDRGRNEQYF.

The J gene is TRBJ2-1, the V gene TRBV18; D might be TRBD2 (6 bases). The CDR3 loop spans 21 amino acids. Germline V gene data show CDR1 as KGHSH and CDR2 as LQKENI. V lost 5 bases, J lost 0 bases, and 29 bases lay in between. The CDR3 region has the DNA TGTGCCAGCTCATCGACCGGGAGAGCGACACTAGCCGCGAACTCCTACAATGAGCAGTTCTTC. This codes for CASSSTGRATLAANSYNEQFF.

The CDR3 sequence is CASNPGLAGNEQFF. The CDR3 DNA is TGTGCCAGCAACCCTGGACTAGCGGGCAATGAGCAGTTCTTC. The chain is built from TRBV2 and TRBJ2-1, with TRBD2 identical over 11 bases. This CDR3 has 14 amino acids. V lost 7 bases and J lost 6; bases outside the gene matches: 5. Germline CDR1 is SNHLY and CDR2 is FYNNEI.

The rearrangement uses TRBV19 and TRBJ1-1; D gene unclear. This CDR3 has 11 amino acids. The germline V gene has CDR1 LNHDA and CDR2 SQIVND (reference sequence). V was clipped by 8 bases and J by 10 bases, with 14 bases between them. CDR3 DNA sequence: TGTGCCAGTGGGTTTCGATCGGGAGCTTTCTTT. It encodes CASGFRSGAFF.

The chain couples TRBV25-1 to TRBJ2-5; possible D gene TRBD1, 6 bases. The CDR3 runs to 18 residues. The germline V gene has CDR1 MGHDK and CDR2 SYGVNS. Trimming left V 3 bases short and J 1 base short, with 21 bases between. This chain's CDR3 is CASSERWMDSLSQETQYF. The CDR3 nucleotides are TGTGCCAGCAGTGAGAGGTGGATGGACAGCCTATCCCAAGAGACCCAGTACTTC.

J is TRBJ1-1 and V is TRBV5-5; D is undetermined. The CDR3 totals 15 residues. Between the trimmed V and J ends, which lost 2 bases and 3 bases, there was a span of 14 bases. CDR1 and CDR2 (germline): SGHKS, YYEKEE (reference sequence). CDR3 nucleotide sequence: TGTGCCAGCAGCTTTATGGCAGTGGTGGACACTGAAGCTTTCTTT. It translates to CASSFMAVVDTEAFF.

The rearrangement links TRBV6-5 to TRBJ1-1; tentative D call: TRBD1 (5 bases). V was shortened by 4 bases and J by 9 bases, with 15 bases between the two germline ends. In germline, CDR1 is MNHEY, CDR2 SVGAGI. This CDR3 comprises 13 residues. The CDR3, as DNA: TGTGCCAGCAGTTCATTGGCCCAGGGCCAAGCTTTCTTT. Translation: CASSSLAQGQAFF.

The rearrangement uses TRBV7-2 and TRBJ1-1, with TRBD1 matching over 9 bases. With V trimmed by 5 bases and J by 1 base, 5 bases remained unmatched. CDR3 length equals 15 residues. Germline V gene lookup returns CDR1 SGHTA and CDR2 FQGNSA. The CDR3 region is CASSTTGGRNTEAFF. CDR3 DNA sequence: TGTGCCAGCAGCACAACAGGGGGCCGGAACACTGAAGCTTTCTTT.

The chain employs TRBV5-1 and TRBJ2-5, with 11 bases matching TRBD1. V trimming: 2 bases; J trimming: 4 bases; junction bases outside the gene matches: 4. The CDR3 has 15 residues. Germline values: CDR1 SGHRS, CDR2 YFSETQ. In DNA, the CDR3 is TGCGCCAGCAGCTTACCCGGGACAGGGGGAGAGACCCAGTACTTC. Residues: CASSLPGTGGETQYF.

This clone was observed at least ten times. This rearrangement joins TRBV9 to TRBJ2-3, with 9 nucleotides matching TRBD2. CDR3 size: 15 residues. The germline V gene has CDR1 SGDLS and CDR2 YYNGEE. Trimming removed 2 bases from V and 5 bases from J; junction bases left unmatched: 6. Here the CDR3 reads CASSVGGRAIDTQYF. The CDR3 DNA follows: TGTGCCAGCAGCGTCGGCGGGAGGGCCATAGATACGCAGTATTTT.

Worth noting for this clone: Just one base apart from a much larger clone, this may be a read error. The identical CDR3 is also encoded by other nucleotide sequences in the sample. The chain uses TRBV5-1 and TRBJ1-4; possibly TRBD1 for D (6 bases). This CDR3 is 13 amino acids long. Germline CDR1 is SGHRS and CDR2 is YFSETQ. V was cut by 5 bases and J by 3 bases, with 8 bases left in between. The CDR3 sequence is CASRDRANEKLFF. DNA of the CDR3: TGCGCCAGCAGGGACAGAGCTAATGAAAAACTGTTTTTT.